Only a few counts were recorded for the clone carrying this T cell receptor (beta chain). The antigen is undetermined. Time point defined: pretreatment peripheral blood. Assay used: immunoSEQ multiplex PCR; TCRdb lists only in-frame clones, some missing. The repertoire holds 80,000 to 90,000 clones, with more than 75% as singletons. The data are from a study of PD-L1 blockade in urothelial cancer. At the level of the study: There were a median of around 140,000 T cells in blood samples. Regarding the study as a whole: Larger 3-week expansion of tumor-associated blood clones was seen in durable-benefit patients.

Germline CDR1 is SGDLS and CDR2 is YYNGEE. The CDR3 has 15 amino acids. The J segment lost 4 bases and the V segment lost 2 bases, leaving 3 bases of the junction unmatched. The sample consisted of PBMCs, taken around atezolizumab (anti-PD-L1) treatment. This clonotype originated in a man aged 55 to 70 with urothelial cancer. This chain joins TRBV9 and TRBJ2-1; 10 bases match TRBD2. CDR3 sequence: CASSVYSGGYNEQFF. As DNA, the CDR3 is TGTGCCAGCAGCGTCTATAGCGGGGGGTACAATGAGCAGTTCTTC.